Listed below are T cell receptor beta chains from one sample, sequenced in a study of blood T cell repertoires in COVID-19. This table comes from immunoSEQ multiplex PCR, and its TCRdb copy is limited to in-frame clones, with some not included. Here the sample spans some 130,000 clones, about 89% being singletons. Sequenced: peripheral blood. The origin of the receptors is a man between 60 and 75 years old with COVID-19, enrolled during active disease. The CDR3 runs from the conserved cysteine through the conserved F or W. The D gene is left open where the match is weak. Only some rows state a clone size, as once, few, many or a class for expanded clones.

j_call | d_call | v_call | clone_size | cdr3_aa | cdr3_nt
TRBJ1-3 | NA | TRBV3-1/TRBV3-2 | NA | CASSQDRPGSGNTIYF | TGTGCCAGCAGCCAAGATCGGCCAGGCTCTGGAAACACCATATATTTT
TRBJ1-1 | NA | TRBV6-5 | once | CASSYSNTGTNTEAFF | TGTGCCAGCAGTTACTCGAATACAGGGACCAACACTGAAGCTTTCTTT
TRBJ2-1 | TRBD2 | TRBV18 | NA | CASHGGASHNEQFF | TGTGCCAGCCACGGGGGGGCATCCCACAATGAGCAGTTCTTC
TRBJ1-2 | NA | TRBV30 | NA | CAWSRQGGGPYTF | TGTGCCTGGAGTCGCCAAGGGGGGGGCCCCTACACCTTC
TRBJ2-1 | TRBD2 | TRBV19 | NA | CASSISGGGLDRNEQFF | TGTGCCAGTAGTATCTCGGGCGGGGGACTAGATCGCAATGAGCAGTTCTTC
TRBJ1-3 | NA | TRBV5-8 | NA | CASSLGFRGSSGNTIYF | TGTGCCAGCAGCTTGGGGTTCCGGGGGTCGTCTGGAAACACCATATATTTT
TRBJ1-4 | NA | TRBV11-2 | NA | CASTDRATNEKLFF | TGTGCCAGCACGGACAGAGCAACTAATGAAAAACTGTTTTTT
TRBJ1-4 | TRBD1 | TRBV9 | NA | CASSAGTGGSNEKLFF | TGTGCCAGCAGCGCCGGGACAGGGGGGTCTAATGAAAAACTGTTTTTT
TRBJ1-1 | NA | TRBV28 | once | CASKFGNTEAFF | TGTGCCAGCAAGTTCGGGAACACTGAAGCTTTCTTT
TRBJ2-5 | TRBD1 | TRBV19 | once | CASSIEPGQGIRETQYF | TGTGCCAGTAGTATAGAACCGGGACAGGGGATCAGAGAGACCCAGTACTTC
TRBJ1-2 | NA | TRBV19 | NA | CATWRGVGGGYTF | TGTGCCACCTGGAGGGGAGTGGGGGGTGGCTACACCTTC
TRBJ1-2 | TRBD1 | TRBV12-5 | NA | CASGLGTGVISPSF | TGTGCTAGTGGTTTGGGGACAGGGGTTATCAGCCCCTCCTTC
TRBJ1-5 | TRBD1 | TRBV9 | NA | CASSDRGNHKPQHF | TGTGCCAGCAGCGACAGGGGCAACCATAAGCCCCAGCATTTT
TRBJ1-1 | NA | TRBV6-5 | NA | CAARGGGTEAFF | TGTGCCGCCAGAGGGGGGGGGACTGAAGCTTTCTTT
TRBJ1-1 | TRBD1 | TRBV18 | NA | CASSLSGGTEAFF | TGTGCCAGCTCCCTTTCAGGGGGCACTGAAGCTTTCTTT
TRBJ1-1 | NA | TRBV5-1 | NA | CASRRSEARTEAFF | TGCGCCAGCAGGCGGAGCGAGGCGAGGACTGAAGCTTTCTTT
TRBJ2-4 | NA | TRBV1 | NA | CTSSQDSGNREKVKNIQYF | TGCACCAGCAGCCAAGACTCGGGGAACAGGGAGAAGGTCAAAAACATTCAGTACTTC
TRBJ1-4 | NA | TRBV6-5 | NA | CASSYSASNEKLFF | TGTGCCAGCAGTTACTCGGCCAGTAATGAAAAACTGTTTTTT
TRBJ2-6 | NA | TRBV4-3 | NA | CASSPRSSGRSGANVLTF | TGCGCCAGCAGCCCCCGGAGTAGCGGCCGCTCTGGGGCCAACGTCCTGACTTTC
TRBJ1-5 | NA | TRBV9 | NA | CASSVEGENQPQHF | TGTGCCAGCAGCGTAGAGGGAGAGAATCAGCCCCAGCATTTT
TRBJ1-2 | NA | TRBV3-1/TRBV3-2 | NA | CASSPNRDSYGYTF | TGTGCCAGCAGCCCGAACAGGGATTCCTATGGCTACACCTTC
TRBJ1-5 | NA | TRBV28 | NA | CASRPPGAMPQHF | TGTGCCAGCAGACCCCCAGGGGCCATGCCCCAGCATTTT
TRBJ1-2 | NA | TRBV4-1 | NA | CASSPPTVTNYGYTF | TGCGCCAGCAGCCCCCCAACAGTCACTAACTATGGCTACACCTTC
TRBJ2-3 | TRBD2 | TRBV4-1 | NA | CASSQALADSTDTQYF | TGCGCCAGCAGCCAAGCCCTAGCGGATAGCACAGATACGCAGTATTTT
TRBJ1-2 | NA | TRBV28 | NA | CASSLFPVSNYGYTF | TGTGCCAGCAGTTTATTCCCCGTTTCGAACTATGGCTACACCTTC
TRBJ2-7 | TRBD1 | TRBV5-5 | NA | CASSWVRPTGGAPYEQYF | TGTGCCAGCAGCTGGGTACGCCCTACAGGGGGCGCACCCTACGAGCAGTACTTC
TRBJ2-7 | TRBD2 | TRBV3-1/TRBV3-2 | NA | CASSPRGGRGSYEQYF | TGTGCCAGCAGCCCCCGGGGGGGCAGGGGATCCTACGAGCAGTACTTC
TRBJ2-4 | NA | TRBV7-3 | NA | CASSLSQGDIQYF | TGTGCCAGCAGCTTATCGCAGGGTGACATTCAGTACTTC
TRBJ1-2 | TRBD1 | TRBV5-1 | NA | CASSLVSGGASGYTF | TGCGCCAGCAGCTTGGTTTCAGGGGGCGCATCTGGCTACACCTTC
TRBJ1-3 | NA | TRBV7-2 | NA | CASSLGGNGNTIYF | TGTGCCAGCAGCTTAGGAGGGAACGGAAACACCATATATTTT
TRBJ1-4 | NA | TRBV5-8 | NA | CASSLVVDRNEKLFF | TGTGCCAGCAGCTTGGTCGTCGACAGAAATGAAAAACTGTTTTTT
TRBJ2-4 | NA | TRBV5-6 | NA | CASSSDSRTKNIQYF | TGTGCCAGCAGCTCCGACAGCCGAACCAAAAACATTCAGTACTTC
TRBJ2-7 | TRBD1 | TRBV7-9 | few | CASSFRQGSSNEQYF | TGTGCCAGCAGCTTTCGACAGGGTAGCTCGAACGAGCAGTACTTC
TRBJ1-1 | NA | TRBV4-2 | NA | CASSQDRPGEEAFF | TGTGCCAGCAGCCAAGATAGACCCGGAGAAGAAGCTTTCTTT
TRBJ2-5 | TRBD2 | TRBV7-2 | NA | CASSFTSGGFGETQYF | TGTGCCAGCAGCTTTACTAGCGGGGGGTTCGGAGAGACCCAGTACTTC
TRBJ1-2 | NA | TRBV19 | NA | CASSPGWGRENGYTF | TGTGCCAGTAGTCCGGGCTGGGGGCGTGAGAATGGCTACACCTTC
TRBJ2-7 | TRBD2 | TRBV4-1 | NA | CASSQEVRAGGHEQYF | TGCGCCAGCAGCCAAGAGGTCAGAGCGGGAGGCCACGAGCAGTACTTC
TRBJ2-5 | TRBD2 | TRBV3-1/TRBV3-2 | NA | CASSRAGSQETQYF | TGTGCCAGCAGCCGAGCGGGGTCACAAGAGACCCAGTACTTC
TRBJ2-3 | TRBD2 | TRBV7-2 | NA | CASSFSGGTDTQYF | TGTGCCAGCAGTTTTAGCGGGGGCACAGATACGCAGTATTTT
TRBJ1-3 | NA | TRBV18 | NA | CASSPLVSSGNTIYF | TGTGCCAGCTCACCACTGGTCAGCTCTGGAAACACCATATATTTT
TRBJ1-5 | NA | TRBV24-1 | NA | CATSSRRDQPQHF | TGTGCCACCTCTAGCCGGCGGGATCAGCCCCAGCATTTT
TRBJ1-1 | NA | TRBV28 | NA | CASSGFRATEAFF | TGTGCCAGCAGTGGATTCAGGGCCACTGAAGCTTTCTTT
TRBJ1-1 | NA | TRBV5-1 | few | CASSLDTTNTEAFF | TGCGCCAGCAGCTTGGATACCACTAACACTGAAGCTTTCTTT
TRBJ2-1 | NA | TRBV6-5 | NA | CASSSGGPDEQFF | TGTGCCAGCAGTTCCGGGGGGCCCGATGAGCAGTTCTTC
TRBJ2-7 | TRBD1 | TRBV6-5 | NA | CASRQTGGVYEQYF | TGTGCCAGCAGACAAACAGGGGGCGTATACGAGCAGTACTTC